This paragraph reports one TCR beta chain. There were only Caucasian adults among the donors, and all lived in Nashville, Tennessee. The CDR3 contains 14 residues. V gave up 3 bases and J gave up 1 base, with 9 bases separating them. Per germline, CDR1 SGHAT and CDR2 FQNNGV. Clones were read by immunoSEQ multiplex PCR, and TCRdb kept only the in-frame ones, dropping some. The sample contains approximately 700,000 clones, 73% of which appear only once. The sample originates from a study of shared clonotypes between healthy human individuals. At the level of the study: For every donor, three CD4 naive, three CD4 memory, two CD8 naive and one CD8 memory plates were used.

The clonotype comes from a woman between 25 and 40 years old in good health. Sequenced input: memory CD4+ T cells sorted from blood. As to subset: CD45RA-negative fraction. This sequence joins TRBV11-2 and TRBJ1-1; possible D gene TRBD1, 5 bases. CDR3: CASSLGGRNTEAFF. CDR3 DNA: TGTGCCAGCAGCTTGGGGGGACGGAACACTGAAGCTTTCTTT.